Presented here are 20 T cell receptor beta chains from one specimen sequenced in a study of cytomegalovirus exposure and HLA in healthy donors. PCR was performed using 60 Vbeta and 13 Jbeta primers. Using immunoSEQ multiplex PCR, the repertoire was profiled, and TCRdb retains in-frame clones only, with some absent. Of roughly 150,000 clones in the sample, around 80% were seen once. Sequenced sample: PBMCs. The receptors stem from a man in his thirties or forties in good health.

The chain has TRBV30 and TRBJ1-5; 8 bases agree with TRBD1. The junction had 5 bases not matched to a gene; V was cut back by 2 bases and J by 5 bases. CDR1 is GTSNPN, CDR2 SVGIG, per germline (reference sequence). The CDR3 spans 14 residues. CDR3 protein: CAWSLGTGDQPQHF. The CDR3 DNA sequence: TGTGCCTGGAGTTTGGGGACAGGCGATCAGCCCCAGCATTTT.

The rearrangement links TRBV19 to TRBJ2-7; 7 bases line up with TRBD2. Germline assignment: CDR1 LNHDA and CDR2 SQIVND (reference sequence). The CDR3 runs 15 residues. The ends lost 1 base at V and 3 bases at J; junction bases unmatched: 6. The CDR3 DNA reads as TGTGCCAGTAGTATAGGTCGCGGGAGTCTCTACGAGCAGTACTTC. This translates into CASSIGRGSLYEQYF. Supplemented by reference TRBV19 and TRBJ2-7, the full variable domain reads DGGITQSPKYLFRKEGQNVTLSCEQNLNHDAMYWYRQDPGQGLRLIYYSQIVNDFQKGDIAEGYSVSREKKESFPLTVTSAQKNPTAFYLCASSIGRGSLYEQYFGPGTRLTVT.

This clone was recorded a few times. The chain has TRBV7-2 and TRBJ2-6; D gene ambiguous. The CDR3 totals 13 residues. CDR1 and CDR2 (germline): SGHTA, FQGNSA. The V gene lost 7 bases and the J gene lost 0 bases, with 4 bases spanning the gap. DNA for the CDR3: TGTGCCAGCACCATCTCTGGGGCCAACGTCCTGACTTTC. This sequence encodes CASTISGANVLTF.

This chain links TRBV30 with TRBJ2-7, with D possibly TRBD2 on 5 matching bases. The CDR3 consists of 11 residues. Germline lookup yields CDR1 GTSNPN and CDR2 SVGIG (reference sequence). V dropped 5 bases and J dropped 5 bases, with 10 bases sitting between them. CDR3 DNA sequence: TGTGCCTGGTACGAGGGAGACGAGCAGTACTTC. Translation gives CAWYEGDEQYF.

This sequence joins TRBV30 and TRBJ1-2; TRBD1 is a possible D gene (6 bases). Germline V gives CDR1 GTSNPN, CDR2 SVGIG (reference sequence). The CDR3 consists of 15 residues. V was clipped by 1 base and J by 4 bases, with 16 bases between them. The CDR3 here is CAWSDQGIPTYGYTF. The CDR3 DNA follows: TGTGCCTGGAGTGACCAGGGGATTCCCACCTATGGCTACACCTTC.

The chain is built from TRBV5-4 and TRBJ2-3; 9 nucleotides line up with TRBD2. Germline assignment: CDR1 SGHNT and CDR2 YYREEE (reference sequence). The CDR3 totals 18 residues. The V gene end was trimmed by 0 bases and the J gene end by 4 bases; junction bases not matched to a gene: 12. The CDR3 is CASSLGVLAGGPSDTQYF. The CDR3 DNA follows: TGTGCCAGCAGCTTGGGAGTTCTTGCGGGAGGGCCCTCAGATACGCAGTATTTT.

This clone has more than one count but fewer than ten. The V gene is TRBV27, the J gene TRBJ2-7; D unclear. With 3 bases removed from V and 2 bases from J, the gap between germline ends came to 8 bases. The germline gives CDR1 MNHEY, CDR2 SMNVEV (reference sequence). The CDR3 is 13 amino acids. DNA for the CDR3: TGTGCCAGCAGTTTGTCGGTGGCCTACGAGCAGTACTTC. This translates into CASSLSVAYEQYF.

J is TRBJ1-2 and V is TRBV19; maybe TRBD1 (5 bases). The CDR3 is 15 residues long. Trimming took off 3 bases at V and 7 bases at J, with 18 bases between the two ends. CDR1 is LNHDA and CDR2 is SQIVND in the germline V gene (reference sequence). The CDR3 here is CASSMSGKGTSGYTF. CDR3 DNA sequence: TGTGCCAGTAGTATGTCAGGGAAGGGGACTAGTGGCTACACCTTC. Full variable domain (remainder filled in from reference TRBV19 and TRBJ1-2): DGGITQSPKYLFRKEGQNVTLSCEQNLNHDAMYWYRQDPGQGLRLIYYSQIVNDFQKGDIAEGYSVSREKKESFPLTVTSAQKNPTAFYLCASSMSGKGTSGYTFGSGTRLTVV.

Only a few counts were recorded for this clone. The V gene is TRBV10-3, the J gene TRBJ1-2; TRBD1 aligns across 8 bases. After removal of 10 bases from V and 4 bases from J, the junction contained 5 bases not matched to a gene. This CDR3 has 12 residues. Germline V CDR1 and CDR2: ENHRY, SYGVKD. The CDR3 region is CATRQGSYGYTF. The CDR3 DNA reads TGTGCCACCCGACAGGGGAGCTATGGCTACACCTTC.

A few counts support this clone. The rearrangement links TRBV27 to TRBJ1-6; D uncertain. The germline gives CDR1 MNHEY, CDR2 SMNVEV (reference sequence). CDR3 size: 14 residues. V was trimmed by 5 bases and J by 8 bases, leaving 13 bases between them. The CDR3 nucleotides read TGTGCCAGCAGTCCAAGTGGAGATGATTCACCCCTCCACTTT. This gives the protein CASSPSGDDSPLHF.

The chain couples TRBV21-1 to TRBJ1-5; TRBD1, the table's D call, lacks a check against the DNA. TRBV21-1 is a documented pseudogene. This CDR3 has 18 residues. The CDR3 DNA follows: TGTGCCAGCAGCACTCCCGGGACAGGGGAGGAGGGCAATCAGCCCCAGCATTTT. Translation gives CASSTPGTGEEGNQPQHF.

This clone has more than one count but fewer than ten. The chain has TRBV6-1 and TRBJ1-1; TRBD1 agrees at 10 bases. The CDR3 is made up of 16 amino acids. V lost 3 bases, J lost 6 bases, and 10 bases stayed unmatched. The germline gives CDR1 MNHNS, CDR2 SASEGT. In DNA form, the CDR3 reads TGTGCCAGCAGTGACCGAGACAGGGGGCTCCCTGCTGAAGCTTTCTTT. It codes for CASSDRDRGLPAEAFF.

The rearrangement joins TRBV6-4 to TRBJ2-1; tentatively, D is TRBD2 (5 bases). The CDR3 runs to 15 residues. Germline CDR1 reads MRHNA; CDR2 reads SNTAGT. The ends were cut back, 5 bases at V and 0 bases at J, with 11 bases in the middle. In DNA form, the CDR3 reads TGTGCCAGCAGTCGTACTAGTAGCTCCTACAATGAGCAGTTCTTC. It yields the protein CASSRTSSSYNEQFF.

The chain employs TRBV6-5 and TRBJ2-6; no clear D. V lost 2 bases, J lost 0 bases, and 5 bases lay in between. This CDR3 has 15 residues. The germline CDR1 and CDR2 sequences are MNHEY and SVGAGI. The CDR3: CASSYTASGANVLTF. CDR3 nucleotide sequence: TGTGCCAGCAGTTACACAGCCTCTGGGGCCAACGTCCTGACTTTC.

V is TRBV28 and J is TRBJ1-4; 8 nucleotides align to TRBD1. CDR1 is MDHEN, CDR2 SYDVKM, per germline. This CDR3 is 13 amino acids long. The ends lost 6 bases at V and 3 bases at J; junction bases unmatched: 0. The CDR3 loop is CASRGQANEKLFF. In DNA form, the CDR3 reads TGTGCCAGCAGGGGACAGGCTAATGAAAAACTGTTTTTT.

The chain has TRBV5-1 and TRBJ2-5, with 8 bases fitting TRBD1. CDR1 is SGHRS and CDR2 is YFSETQ in the germline V gene. J lost 1 base, V lost 1 base, and 3 bases had no gene match. The CDR3 has 15 residues. Here the CDR3 DNA reads TGCGCCAGCAGCTTGCTTACAGGGGGCCAAGAGACCCAGTACTTC. Protein sequence: CASSLLTGGQETQYF.

The chain recombines TRBV9 with TRBJ1-3; TRBD1 might be the D (6 bases). This CDR3 is 15 amino acids long. Germline CDR1 SGDLS, CDR2 YYNGEE. V lost 7 bases to trimming and J lost 8 bases, with 22 bases between them. CDR3 in amino acids: CASAWGTHLVDTIYF. In nucleotides, the CDR3 is TGTGCCAGCGCGTGGGGGACACACCTTGTGGACACCATATATTTT. Full variable domain (rest looked up from reference TRBV9 and TRBJ1-3): DSGVTQTPKHLITATGQRVTLRCSPRSGDLSVYWYQQSLDQGLQFLIQYYNGEERAKGNILERFSAQQFPDLHSELNLSSLELGDSALYFCASAWGTHLVDTIYFGEGSWLTVV.

The chain combines TRBV5-5 with TRBJ2-7, with D maybe TRBD2 (5 bases). Trimming removed 4 bases from V and 1 base from J, with 15 bases in between. The V gene's germline CDR1 is SGHKS and CDR2 YYEKEE (reference sequence). The CDR3 length is 15 residues. CDR3 coding DNA: TGTGCCAGCAGCCCTCCTCTGACTAAATCCTACGAGCAGTACTTC. It translates to CASSPPLTKSYEQYF.

The J gene is TRBJ2-7, the V gene TRBV5-1; no firm D call. V lost 0 bases and J lost 6, with 16 bases in between. Germline CDR1 is SGHRS and CDR2 is YFSETQ. The CDR3 is made up of 15 amino acids. The CDR3: CASSLEDQRVSEQYF. As DNA, the CDR3 is TGCGCCAGCAGCTTGGAAGACCAACGGGTCTCCGAGCAGTACTTC.

The chain is built from TRBV2 and TRBJ2-5; 7 nucleotides line up with TRBD1. This CDR3 spans 15 amino acids. The J segment lost 5 bases and the V segment lost 2 bases, leaving 8 bases of the junction unmatched. Germline CDR1 is SNHLY and CDR2 is FYNNEI. CDR3 nucleotides: TGTGCCAGCAGTGAATATGGGGACAGCTTCGAGACCCAGTACTTC. Translating gives CASSEYGDSFETQYF.